The present TCR beta chain was sequenced within a study of neurological immune-mediated disorders. Time point denoted: longitudinal time-point 3. TCRdb itself ran the 5' RACE reads through MiXCR, one entry per CDR3 protein. The sample lists roughly 42,000 distinct CDR3 sequences, roughly 12% occurring once. This clonotype has at least ten counts. Sequences were obtained from PBMCs. This TCR came from a man aged 25-45 years in good health.

The CDR3 nucleotides are TGCAGTGCTAGTGGGGGAGAAGGGCGAACTTACAATGAGCAGTTCTTC. Its protein is CSASGGEGRTYNEQFF. The rearrangement links TRBV20-1 to TRBJ2-1, with D perhaps given as TRBD1 or TRBD2 (5 bases each). The CDR3 has 16 residues. V lost 3 bases, J lost 4 bases, and 19 bases lay in between. The germline CDR1 and CDR2 sequences are DFQATT and SNEGSKA (reference sequence).